This T cell receptor (beta chain) was sequenced in a study of shared T cell receptors in the human thymus. Some clones are missing from TCRdb's copy, which holds only in-frame ones; the method was immunoSEQ multiplex PCR. The sample has hundreds of thousands of clones; over 75% are singletons. V lost 2 bases and J lost 2; bases outside the gene matches: 4. Germline CDR1 MDHEN, CDR2 SYDVKM. CDR3 length equals 15 residues. This clone came up once. These data were also reused for a study on human thymus T cells. According to that study: Healthy Finnish infants having corrective surgery for congenital heart defects served as donors. Corrective cardiac surgery supplied the resected thymus tissue. Apparent skewing of V and J gene usage characterized both thymic and blood repertoires. A high degree of thymic repertoire overlap among unrelated individuals was reported in related research.

This clonotype was sampled from a boy younger than two with a congenital heart defect. The sequenced sample was thymocytes. V is TRBV28 and J is TRBJ2-3; the match to TRBD1 covers 7 bases. The CDR3 loop reads CASSLDRVDTDTQYF. DNA of the CDR3: TGTGCCAGCAGTTTAGACAGGGTCGACACAGATACGCAGTATTTT. Using reference TRBV28 and TRBJ2-3 for the parts outside the CDR3, the full variable domain is DVKVTQSSRYLVKRTGEKVFLECVQDMDHENMFWYRQDPGLGLRLIYFSYDVKMKEKGDIPEGYSVSREKKERFSLILESASTNQTSMYLCASSLDRVDTDTQYFGPGTRLTVL.